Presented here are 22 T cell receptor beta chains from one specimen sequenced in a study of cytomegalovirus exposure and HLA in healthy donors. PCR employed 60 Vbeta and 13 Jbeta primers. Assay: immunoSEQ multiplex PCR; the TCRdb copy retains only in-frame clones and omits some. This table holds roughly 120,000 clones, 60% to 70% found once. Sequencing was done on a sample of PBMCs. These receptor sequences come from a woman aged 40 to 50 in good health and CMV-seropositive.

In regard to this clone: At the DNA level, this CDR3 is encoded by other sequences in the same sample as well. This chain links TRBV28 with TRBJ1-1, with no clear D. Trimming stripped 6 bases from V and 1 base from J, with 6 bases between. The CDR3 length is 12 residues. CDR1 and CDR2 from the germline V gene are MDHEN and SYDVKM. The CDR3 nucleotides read TGTGCCAGCAGCTTCCGGAACACTGAAGCTTTCTTT. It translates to CASSFRNTEAFF.

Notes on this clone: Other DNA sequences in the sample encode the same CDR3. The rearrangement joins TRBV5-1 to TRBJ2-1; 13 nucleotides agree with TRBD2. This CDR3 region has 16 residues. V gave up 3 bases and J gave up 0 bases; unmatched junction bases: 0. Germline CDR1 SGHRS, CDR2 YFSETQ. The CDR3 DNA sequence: TGCGCCAGCAGCTGGACTAGCGGGAGCTCCTACAATGAGCAGTTCTTC. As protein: CASSWTSGSSYNEQFF.

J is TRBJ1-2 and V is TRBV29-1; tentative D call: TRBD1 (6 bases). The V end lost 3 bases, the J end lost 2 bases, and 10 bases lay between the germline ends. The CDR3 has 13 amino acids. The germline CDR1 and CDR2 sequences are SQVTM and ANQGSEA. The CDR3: CSVEDRSNYGYTF. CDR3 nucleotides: TGCAGCGTTGAGGACAGATCGAACTATGGCTACACCTTC.

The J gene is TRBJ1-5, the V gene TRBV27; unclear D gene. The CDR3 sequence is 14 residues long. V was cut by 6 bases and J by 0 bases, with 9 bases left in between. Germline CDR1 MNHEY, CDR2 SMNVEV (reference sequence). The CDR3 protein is CASSPRNSNQPQHF. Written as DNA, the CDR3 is TGTGCCAGCAGCCCCAGGAATAGCAATCAGCCCCAGCATTTT.

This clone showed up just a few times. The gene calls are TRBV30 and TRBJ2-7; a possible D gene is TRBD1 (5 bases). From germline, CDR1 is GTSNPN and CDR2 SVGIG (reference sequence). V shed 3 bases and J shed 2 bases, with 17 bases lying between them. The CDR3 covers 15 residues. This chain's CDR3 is CAWRTLGREPYEQYF. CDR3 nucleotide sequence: TGTGCCTGGAGGACTCTTGGCAGGGAACCCTACGAGCAGTACTTC.

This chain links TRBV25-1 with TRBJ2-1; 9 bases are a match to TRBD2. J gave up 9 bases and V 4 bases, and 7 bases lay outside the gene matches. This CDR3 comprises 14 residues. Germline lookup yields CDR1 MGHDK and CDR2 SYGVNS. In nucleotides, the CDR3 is TGTGCCAGCAGTGTGCTAGCGGGGCCAGGTGAGCAGTTCTTC. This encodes CASSVLAGPGEQFF.

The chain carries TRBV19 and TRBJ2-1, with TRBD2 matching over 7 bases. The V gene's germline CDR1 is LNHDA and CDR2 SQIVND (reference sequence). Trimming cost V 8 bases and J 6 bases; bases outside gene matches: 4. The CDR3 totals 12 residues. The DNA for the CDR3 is TGTGCCAGTGCGACTAGCTCCAATGAGCAGTTCTTC. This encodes CASATSSNEQFF.

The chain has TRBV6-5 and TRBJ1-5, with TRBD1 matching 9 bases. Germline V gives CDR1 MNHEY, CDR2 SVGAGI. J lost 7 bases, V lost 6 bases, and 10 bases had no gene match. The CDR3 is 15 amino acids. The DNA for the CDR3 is TGTGCCAGCAGACCAACAGGGGGCACGGGACAGCCCCAGCATTTT. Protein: CASRPTGGTGQPQHF.

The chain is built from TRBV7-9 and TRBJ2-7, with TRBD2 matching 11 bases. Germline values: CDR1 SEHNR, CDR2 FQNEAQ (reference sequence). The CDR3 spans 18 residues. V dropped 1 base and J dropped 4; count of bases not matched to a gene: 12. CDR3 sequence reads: CASSLVVTSGISDYEQYF. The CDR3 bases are TGTGCCAGCAGCTTAGTCGTGACTAGCGGGATATCGGATTACGAGCAGTACTTC.

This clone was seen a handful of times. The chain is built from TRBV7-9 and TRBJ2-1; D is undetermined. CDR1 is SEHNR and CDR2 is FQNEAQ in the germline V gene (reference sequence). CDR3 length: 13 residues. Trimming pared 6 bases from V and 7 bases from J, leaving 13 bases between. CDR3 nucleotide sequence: TGTGCCAGCAGTTTAACTCCCTGGAATGAGCAGTTCTTC. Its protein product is CASSLTPWNEQFF.

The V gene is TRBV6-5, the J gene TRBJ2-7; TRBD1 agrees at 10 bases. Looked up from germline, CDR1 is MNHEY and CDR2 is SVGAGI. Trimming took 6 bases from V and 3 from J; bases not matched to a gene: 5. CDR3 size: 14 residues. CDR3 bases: TGTGCCAGCAGGACGGGACAGGGGATCTACGAGCAGTACTTC. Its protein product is CASRTGQGIYEQYF.

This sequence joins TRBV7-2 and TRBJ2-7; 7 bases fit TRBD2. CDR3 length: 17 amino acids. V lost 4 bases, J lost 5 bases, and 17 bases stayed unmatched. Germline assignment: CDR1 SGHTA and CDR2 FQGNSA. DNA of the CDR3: TGTGCCAGCAGCTCGCCTCAACTAGCGTACCGTTTGGACGAGCAGTACTTC. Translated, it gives CASSSPQLAYRLDEQYF. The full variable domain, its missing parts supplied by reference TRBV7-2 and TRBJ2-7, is GAGVSQSPSNKVTEKGKDVELRCDPISGHTALYWYRQSLGQGLEFLIYFQGNSAPDKSGLPSDRFSAERTGGSVSTLTIQRTQQEDSAVYLCASSSPQLAYRLDEQYFGPGTRLTVT.

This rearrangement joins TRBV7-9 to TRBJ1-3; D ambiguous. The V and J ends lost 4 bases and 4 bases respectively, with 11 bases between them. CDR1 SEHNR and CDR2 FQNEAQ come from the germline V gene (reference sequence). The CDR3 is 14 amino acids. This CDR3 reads CASSSFARGNTIYF. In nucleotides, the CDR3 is TGTGCCAGCAGCTCCTTCGCCCGGGGAAACACCATATATTTT.

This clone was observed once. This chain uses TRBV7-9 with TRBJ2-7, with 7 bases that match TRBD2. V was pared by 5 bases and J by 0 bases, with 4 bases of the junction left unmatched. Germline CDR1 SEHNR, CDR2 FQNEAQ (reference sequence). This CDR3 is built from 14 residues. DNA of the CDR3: TGTGCCAGCAGCCGGGAGGCCCTCTCCTACGAGCAGTACTTC. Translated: CASSREALSYEQYF.

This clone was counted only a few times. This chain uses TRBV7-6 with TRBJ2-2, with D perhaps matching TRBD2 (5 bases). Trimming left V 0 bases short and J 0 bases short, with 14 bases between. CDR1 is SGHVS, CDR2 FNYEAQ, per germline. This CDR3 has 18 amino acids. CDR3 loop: CASSLAGLAQANTGELFF. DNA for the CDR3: TGTGCCAGCAGCTTAGCGGGTTTAGCGCAGGCGAACACCGGGGAGCTGTTTTTT.

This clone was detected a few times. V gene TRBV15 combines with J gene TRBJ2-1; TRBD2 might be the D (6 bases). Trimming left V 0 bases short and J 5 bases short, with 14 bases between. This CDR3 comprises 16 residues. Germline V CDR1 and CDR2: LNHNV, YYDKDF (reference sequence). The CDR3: CATSRDLRLANNEQFF. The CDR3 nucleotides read TGTGCCACCAGCAGAGACCTGAGGCTAGCGAACAATGAGCAGTTCTTC.

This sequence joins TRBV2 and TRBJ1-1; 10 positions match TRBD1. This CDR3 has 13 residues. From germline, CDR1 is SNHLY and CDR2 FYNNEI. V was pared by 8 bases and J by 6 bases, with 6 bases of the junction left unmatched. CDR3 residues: CASAGTGVSEAFF. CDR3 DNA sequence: TGTGCCAGCGCGGGGACAGGGGTCTCTGAAGCTTTCTTT.

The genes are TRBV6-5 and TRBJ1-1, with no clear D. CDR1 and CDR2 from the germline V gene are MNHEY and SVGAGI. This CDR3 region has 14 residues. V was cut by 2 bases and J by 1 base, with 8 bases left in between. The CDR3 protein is CASSYGRTNTEAFF. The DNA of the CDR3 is TGTGCCAGCAGTTACGGGAGGACGAACACTGAAGCTTTCTTT.

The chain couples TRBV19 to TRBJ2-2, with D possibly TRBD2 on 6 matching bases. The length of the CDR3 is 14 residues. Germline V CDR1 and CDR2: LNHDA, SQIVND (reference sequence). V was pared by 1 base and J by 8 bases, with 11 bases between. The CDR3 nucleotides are TGTGCCAGTAGTATAGGCCGGGAGTCGGGGGAGCTGTTTTTT. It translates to CASSIGRESGELFF. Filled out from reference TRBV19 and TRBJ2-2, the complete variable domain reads DGGITQSPKYLFRKEGQNVTLSCEQNLNHDAMYWYRQDPGQGLRLIYYSQIVNDFQKGDIAEGYSVSREKKESFPLTVTSAQKNPTAFYLCASSIGRESGELFFGEGSRLTVL.

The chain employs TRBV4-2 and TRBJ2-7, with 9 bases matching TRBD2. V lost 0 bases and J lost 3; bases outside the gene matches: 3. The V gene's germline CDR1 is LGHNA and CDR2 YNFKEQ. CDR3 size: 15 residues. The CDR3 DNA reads TGTGCCAGCAGCCAAGAGATAGCGGGAGTCTACGAGCAGTACTTC. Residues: CASSQEIAGVYEQYF.

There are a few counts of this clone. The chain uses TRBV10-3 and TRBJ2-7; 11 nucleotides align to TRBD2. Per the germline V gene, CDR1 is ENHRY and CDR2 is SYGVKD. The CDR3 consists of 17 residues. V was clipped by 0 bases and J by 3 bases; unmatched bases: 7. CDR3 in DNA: TGTGCCATCAGTGAGTCGCAGGGACTAGCGGCGTACTACGAGCAGTACTTC. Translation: CAISESQGLAAYYEQYF.

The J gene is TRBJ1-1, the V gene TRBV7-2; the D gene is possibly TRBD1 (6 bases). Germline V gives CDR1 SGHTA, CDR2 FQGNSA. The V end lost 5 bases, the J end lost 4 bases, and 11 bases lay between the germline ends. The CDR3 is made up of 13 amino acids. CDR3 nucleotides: TGTGCCAGCAGCATCAGGGGTAGCACTGAAGCTTTCTTT. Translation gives CASSIRGSTEAFF.